This T cell receptor beta chain was identified in a study of blood T cells in healthy people across ages. The CDR3 sequence is 16 residues long. Germline CDR1 and CDR2: MNHNY and SVGAGI (reference sequence). V lost 1 base, J lost 7 bases, and 14 bases lay in between. This clonotype came up once. No antigen is known for it. Using a J-beta primer mix together with a sample-barcoded 5' primer, a second PCR was run for roughly 7 to 12 cycles. Every sample gave at least 2.5 million paired-end reads containing CDR3. TCRdb re-called the 5' RACE reads with MiXCR, one entry per CDR3 protein. The sample has 650,000 to 800,000 distinct CDR3 sequences, 40% to 50% seen once; the top ten hold about 19%. Healthy Caucasian individuals from Russia aged roughly 6 to 100 were enrolled as donors. Per-sample yields of isolated PBMCs were at least 6 million. Overall study results and limits: The study found TCR beta diversity correlated strongly with naive T cell percentage.

The receptor comes from a man in his fifties or sixties in good health. Material for sequencing was blood. This chain connects TRBV6-6 to TRBJ1-6; no reliable D call. This CDR3 reads CASSYLPEGRNSPLHF. The CDR3 coding sequence is TGTGCCAGCAGTTACTTGCCAGAAGGGCGCAATTCACCCCTCCACTTT.